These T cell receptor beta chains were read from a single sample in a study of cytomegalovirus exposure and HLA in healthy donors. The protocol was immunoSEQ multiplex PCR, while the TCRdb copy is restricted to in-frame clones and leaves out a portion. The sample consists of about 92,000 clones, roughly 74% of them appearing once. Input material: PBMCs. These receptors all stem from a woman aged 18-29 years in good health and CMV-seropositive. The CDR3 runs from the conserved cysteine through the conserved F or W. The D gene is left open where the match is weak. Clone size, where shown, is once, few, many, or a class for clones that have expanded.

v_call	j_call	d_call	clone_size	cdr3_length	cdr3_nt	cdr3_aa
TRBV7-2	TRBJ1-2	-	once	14	TGTGCCAGCAGCTCCGCACTAATCGGGTATGGCTACACCTTC	CASSSALIGYGYTF
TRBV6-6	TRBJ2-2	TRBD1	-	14	TGTGCCAGCAACACCGGGACAGGCACCGGGGAGCTGTTTTTT	CASNTGTGTGELFF
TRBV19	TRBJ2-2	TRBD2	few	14	TGTGCCAGTAATGCAGCGGGAGGCACCGGGGAGCTGTTTTTT	CASNAAGGTGELFF
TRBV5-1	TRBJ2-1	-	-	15	TGCGCCAGCAGCTTGGCGAGCGGAATCTACAATGAGCAGTTCTTC	CASSLASGIYNEQFF
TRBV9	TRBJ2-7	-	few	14	TGTGCCAGCAGCGAGACAGGTTCCACCTACGAGCAGTACTTC	CASSETGSTYEQYF
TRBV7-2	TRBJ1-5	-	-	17	TGTGCCAGCAGCTTAGTCCCTACAGGAATCGGCAATCAGCCCCAGCATTTT	CASSLVPTGIGNQPQHF
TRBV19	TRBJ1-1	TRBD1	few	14	TGTGCCAGTAGTACTGGACAGGGTAACACTGAAGCTTTCTTT	CASSTGQGNTEAFF
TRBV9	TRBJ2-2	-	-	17	TGTGCCAGCAGCGTAGCCGGTCCGGGACATAACACCGGGGAGCTGTTTTTT	CASSVAGPGHNTGELFF
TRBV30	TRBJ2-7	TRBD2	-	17	TGTGCCTGGGGACAAGGACTAGCGGGAGGCTCCCCCTACGAGCAGTACTTC	CAWGQGLAGGSPYEQYF
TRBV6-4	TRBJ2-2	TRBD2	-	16	TGTGCCAGCAGTGAGACTAGCGGGAGGGCCACCGGGGAGCTGTTTTTT	CASSETSGRATGELFF
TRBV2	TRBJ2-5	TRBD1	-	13	TGTGCCAGCAGACCGGGACAGCAAGAGACCCAGTACTTC	CASRPGQQETQYF
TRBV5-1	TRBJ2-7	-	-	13	TGCGCCAGCAGCTTCGGGACAAACTACGAGCAGTACTTC	CASSFGTNYEQYF
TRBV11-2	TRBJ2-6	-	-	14	TGTGCCAGCAGCCTCCCCGTGGGCCACAACGTCCTGACTTTC	CASSLPVGHNVLTF